This T cell receptor beta chain is from a study of vaccination effects on CD4 cells after COVID-19. In the case of this clone: What it binds is unknown.

The authors isolated CD4+ T cells after ten to eleven days of culture. Participants received two doses of either the BNT162b2 or mRNA-1273 vaccine. Assay used: immunoSEQ multiplex PCR; TCRdb lists only in-frame clones, some missing. The data contain around 66,000 clones, roughly 81% of them seen just once; the ten biggest clones take up roughly 2%. Germline CDR1 SGHTA, CDR2 FQGNSA. V lost 0 bases and J 6 bases, leaving 8 bases between the germline ends. The CDR3 length is 13 residues. V and J are TRBV7-2 and TRBJ1-2, with unresolved D. This specimen consisted of CD4+ T cells from PBMCs cultured without peptide, obtained after COVID-19 vaccination. This sequence was found in a human donor who received a COVID-19 vaccine. In nucleotides, the CDR3 is TGTGCCAGCAGCTTAGCGGTGCCGGATGGCTACACCTTC. Protein sequence: CASSLAVPDGYTF. Full variable domain (missing parts from reference TRBV7-2 and TRBJ1-2): GAGVSQSPSNKVTEKGKDVELRCDPISGHTALYWYRQSLGQGLEFLIYFQGNSAPDKSGLPSDRFSAERTGGSVSTLTIQRTQQEDSAVYLCASSLAVPDGYTFGSGTRLTVV.